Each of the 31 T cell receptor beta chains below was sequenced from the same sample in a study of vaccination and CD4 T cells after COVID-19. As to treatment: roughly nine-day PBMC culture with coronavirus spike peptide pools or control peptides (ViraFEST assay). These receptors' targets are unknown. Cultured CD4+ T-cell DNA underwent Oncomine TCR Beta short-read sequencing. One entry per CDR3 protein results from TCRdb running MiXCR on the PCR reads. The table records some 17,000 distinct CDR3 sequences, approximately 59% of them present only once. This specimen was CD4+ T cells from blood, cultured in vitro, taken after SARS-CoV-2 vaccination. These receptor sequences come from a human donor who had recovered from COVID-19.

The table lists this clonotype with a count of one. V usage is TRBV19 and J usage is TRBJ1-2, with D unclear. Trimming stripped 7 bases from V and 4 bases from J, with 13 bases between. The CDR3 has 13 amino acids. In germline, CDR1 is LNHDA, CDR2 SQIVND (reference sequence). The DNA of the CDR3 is TGTGCCAGTAAAAACGCCGGAGGCTATGGCTACACCTTC. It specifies CASKNAGGYGYTF.

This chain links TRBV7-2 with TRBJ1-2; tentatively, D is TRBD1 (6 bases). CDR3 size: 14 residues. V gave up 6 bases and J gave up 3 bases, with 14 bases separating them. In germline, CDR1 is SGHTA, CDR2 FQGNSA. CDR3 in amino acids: CASSRTQGYYGYTF. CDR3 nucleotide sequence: TGTGCCAGCAGTCGTACCCAGGGGTACTATGGCTACACCTTC.

This CDR3 is CASSLNSGGSAIQYF. In DNA, the CDR3 is TGTGCCAGCAGCCTTAATAGCGGGGGGAGCGCCATTCAGTACTTC. The chain has TRBV7-2 and TRBJ2-4; TRBD2 aligns across 10 bases. V trimming: 5 bases; J trimming: 9 bases; junction bases outside the gene matches: 10. CDR3 length equals 15 residues. Germline loops: CDR1 SGHTA, CDR2 FQGNSA.

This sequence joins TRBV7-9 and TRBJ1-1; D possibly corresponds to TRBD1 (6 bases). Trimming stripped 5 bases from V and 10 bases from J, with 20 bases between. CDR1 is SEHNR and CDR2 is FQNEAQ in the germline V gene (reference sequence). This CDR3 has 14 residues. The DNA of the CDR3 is TGTGCCAGCAGCCTTAGGACAGATTCTCAGCGAGCTTTCTTT. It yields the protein CASSLRTDSQRAFF.

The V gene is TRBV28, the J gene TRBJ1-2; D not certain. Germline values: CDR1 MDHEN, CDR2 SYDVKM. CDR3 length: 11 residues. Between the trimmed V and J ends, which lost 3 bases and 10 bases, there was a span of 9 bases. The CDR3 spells CASSFRLTYTF. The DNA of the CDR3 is TGTGCCAGCAGTTTCCGTCTTACCTACACCTTC.

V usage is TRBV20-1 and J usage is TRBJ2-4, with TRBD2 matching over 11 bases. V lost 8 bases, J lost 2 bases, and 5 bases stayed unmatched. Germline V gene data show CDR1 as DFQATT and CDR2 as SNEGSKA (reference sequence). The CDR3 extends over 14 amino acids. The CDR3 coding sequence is TGCAGTATCCCTAGCGGGGGGACCAAAAACATTCAGTACTTC. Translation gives CSIPSGGTKNIQYF.

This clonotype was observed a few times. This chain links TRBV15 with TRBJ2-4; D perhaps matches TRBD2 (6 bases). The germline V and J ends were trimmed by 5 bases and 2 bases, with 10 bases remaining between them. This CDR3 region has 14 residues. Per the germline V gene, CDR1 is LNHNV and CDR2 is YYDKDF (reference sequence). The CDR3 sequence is CATSGGDTKNIQYF. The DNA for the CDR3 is TGTGCCACCAGCGGCGGGGATACCAAAAACATTCAGTACTTC.

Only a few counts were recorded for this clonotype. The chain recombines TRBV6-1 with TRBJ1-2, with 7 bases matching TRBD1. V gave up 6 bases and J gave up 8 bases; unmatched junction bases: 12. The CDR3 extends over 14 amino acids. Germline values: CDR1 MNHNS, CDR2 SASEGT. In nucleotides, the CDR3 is TGTGCCAGCAGCCGACAGGGCGCGACTTGGGGCTACACCTTC. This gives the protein CASSRQGATWGYTF.

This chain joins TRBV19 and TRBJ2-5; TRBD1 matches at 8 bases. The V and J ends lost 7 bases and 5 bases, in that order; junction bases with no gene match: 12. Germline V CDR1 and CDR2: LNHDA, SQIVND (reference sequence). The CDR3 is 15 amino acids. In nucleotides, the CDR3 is TGTGCCAGTAATAAAAACTCCGGACAGGGTGAGACCCAGTACTTC. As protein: CASNKNSGQGETQYF.

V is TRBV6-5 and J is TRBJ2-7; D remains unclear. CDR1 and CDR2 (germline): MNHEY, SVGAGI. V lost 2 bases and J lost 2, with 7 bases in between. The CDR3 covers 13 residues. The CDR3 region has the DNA TGTGCCAGCAGTTACCCAGGTACCTACGAGCAGTACTTC. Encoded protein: CASSYPGTYEQYF.

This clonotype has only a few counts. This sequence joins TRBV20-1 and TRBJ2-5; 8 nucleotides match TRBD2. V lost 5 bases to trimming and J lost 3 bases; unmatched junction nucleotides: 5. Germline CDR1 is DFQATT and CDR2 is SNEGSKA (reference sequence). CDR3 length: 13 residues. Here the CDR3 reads CSARAAGEETQYF. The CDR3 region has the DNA TGCAGTGCTCGGGCAGCGGGGGAAGAGACCCAGTACTTC.

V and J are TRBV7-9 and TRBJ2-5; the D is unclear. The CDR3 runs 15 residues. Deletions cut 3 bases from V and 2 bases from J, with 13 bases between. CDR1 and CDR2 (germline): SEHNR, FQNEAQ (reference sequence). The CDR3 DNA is TGTGCCAGCAGCTTGATAAGGAGAGGACAAGAGACCCAGTACTTC. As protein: CASSLIRRGQETQYF.

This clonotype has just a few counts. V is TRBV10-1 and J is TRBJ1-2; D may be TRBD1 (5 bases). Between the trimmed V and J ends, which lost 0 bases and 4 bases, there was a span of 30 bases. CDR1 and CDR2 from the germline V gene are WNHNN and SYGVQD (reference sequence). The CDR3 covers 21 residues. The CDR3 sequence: CASSESSFRGREGMEGYGYTF. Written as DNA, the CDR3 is TGCGCCAGCAGTGAGTCCTCGTTTCGTGGCAGGGAAGGTATGGAAGGCTATGGCTACACCTTC.

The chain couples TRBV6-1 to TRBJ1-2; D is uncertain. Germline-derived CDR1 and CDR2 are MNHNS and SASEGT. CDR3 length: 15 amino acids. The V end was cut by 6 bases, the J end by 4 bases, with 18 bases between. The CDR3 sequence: CASRGGSTRGYGYTF. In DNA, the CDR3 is TGTGCCAGCAGGGGCGGGTCTACCCGGGGCTATGGCTACACCTTC.

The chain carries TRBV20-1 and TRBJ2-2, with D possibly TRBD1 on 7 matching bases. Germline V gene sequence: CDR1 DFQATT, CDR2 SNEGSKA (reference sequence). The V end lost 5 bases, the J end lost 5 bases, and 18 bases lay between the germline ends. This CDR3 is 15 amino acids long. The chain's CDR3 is CSAGRSGQTTGELFF. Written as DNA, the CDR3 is TGCAGTGCTGGGAGGTCGGGACAGACAACCGGGGAGCTGTTTTTT.

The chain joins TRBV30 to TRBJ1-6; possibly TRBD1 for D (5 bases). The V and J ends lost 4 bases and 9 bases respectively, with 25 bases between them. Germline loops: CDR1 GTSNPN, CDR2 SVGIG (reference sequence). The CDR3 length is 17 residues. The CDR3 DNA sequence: TGTGCCTGGACCACAAAGATTTTCGGGGGAGGAGGTTCACCCCTCCACTTT. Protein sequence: CAWTTKIFGGGGSPLHF.

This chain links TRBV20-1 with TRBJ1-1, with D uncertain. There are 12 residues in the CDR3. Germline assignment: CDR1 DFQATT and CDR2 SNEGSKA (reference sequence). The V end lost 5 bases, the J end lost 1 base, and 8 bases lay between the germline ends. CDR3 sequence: CSARTGNTEAFF. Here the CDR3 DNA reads TGCAGTGCTCGGACTGGGAACACTGAAGCTTTCTTT.

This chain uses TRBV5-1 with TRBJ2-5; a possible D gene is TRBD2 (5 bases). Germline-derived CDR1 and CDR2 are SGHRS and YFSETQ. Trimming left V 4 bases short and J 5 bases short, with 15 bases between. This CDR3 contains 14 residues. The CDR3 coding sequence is TGCGCCAGCAGCCCGTATTCGGGGTGGGAGACCCAGTACTTC. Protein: CASSPYSGWETQYF.

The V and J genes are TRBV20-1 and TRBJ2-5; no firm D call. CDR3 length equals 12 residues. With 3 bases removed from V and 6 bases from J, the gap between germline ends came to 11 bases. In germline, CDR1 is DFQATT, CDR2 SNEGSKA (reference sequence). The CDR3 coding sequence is TGCAGTGCTAGTTATACCCGGCAGACCCAGTACTTC. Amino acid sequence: CSASYTRQTQYF.

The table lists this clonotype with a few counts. In nucleotides, the CDR3 is TGTGCCAGCAGCCGGACGGGGGATAGCAATCAGCCCCAGCATTTT. This encodes CASSRTGDSNQPQHF. The chain recombines TRBV7-2 with TRBJ1-5, with a possible D match to TRBD1 (5 bases). The CDR3 has 15 amino acids. Between the trimmed V and J ends, which lost 5 bases and 0 bases, there was a span of 11 bases. Germline lookup yields CDR1 SGHTA and CDR2 FQGNSA.

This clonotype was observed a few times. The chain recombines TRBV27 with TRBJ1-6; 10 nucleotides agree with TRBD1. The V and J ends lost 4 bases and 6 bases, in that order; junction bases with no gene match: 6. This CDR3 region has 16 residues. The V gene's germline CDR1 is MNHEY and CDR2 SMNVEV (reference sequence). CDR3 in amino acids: CASSSWTGGGNSPLHF. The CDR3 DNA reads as TGTGCCAGCAGTTCCTGGACAGGGGGAGGTAATTCACCCCTCCACTTT.

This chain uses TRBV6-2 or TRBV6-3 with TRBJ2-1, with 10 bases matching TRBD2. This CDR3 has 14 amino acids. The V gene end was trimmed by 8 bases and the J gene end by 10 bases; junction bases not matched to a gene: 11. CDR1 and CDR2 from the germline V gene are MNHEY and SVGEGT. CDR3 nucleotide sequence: TGTGCCAGCGGTAGCGGGGGGCTGAGTTCCGAGCAGTTCTTC. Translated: CASGSGGLSSEQFF.

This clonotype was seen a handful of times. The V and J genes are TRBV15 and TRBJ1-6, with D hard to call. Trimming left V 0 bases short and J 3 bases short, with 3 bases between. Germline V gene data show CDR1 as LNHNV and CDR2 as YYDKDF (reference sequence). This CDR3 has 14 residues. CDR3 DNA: TGTGCCACCAGCAGAGAGGGCTATAATTCACCCCTCCACTTT. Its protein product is CATSREGYNSPLHF.

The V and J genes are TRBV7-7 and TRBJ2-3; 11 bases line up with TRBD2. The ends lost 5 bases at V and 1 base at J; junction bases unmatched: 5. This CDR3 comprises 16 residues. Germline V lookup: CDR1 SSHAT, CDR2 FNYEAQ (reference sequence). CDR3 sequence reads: CASSPGTSGRTDTQYF. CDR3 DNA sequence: TGTGCCAGCAGCCCAGGGACTAGCGGACGCACAGATACGCAGTATTTT.

In DNA, the CDR3 is TGTGCCAGCAGTTCACTCCAAGGGGCCCAAGGAGCTTTCTTT. Its protein is CASSSLQGAQGAFF. The chain joins TRBV6-5 to TRBJ1-1; weak D call: TRBD1 (5 bases). The CDR3 is made up of 14 amino acids. Deletions cut 4 bases from V and 10 bases from J, with 19 bases between. The germline gives CDR1 MNHEY, CDR2 SVGAGI.

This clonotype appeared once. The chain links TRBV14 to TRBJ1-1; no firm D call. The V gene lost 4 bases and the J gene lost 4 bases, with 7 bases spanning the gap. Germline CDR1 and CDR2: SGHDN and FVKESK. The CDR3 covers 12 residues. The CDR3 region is CASSLGPTEAFF. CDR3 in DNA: TGTGCCAGCAGCCTCGGGCCCACTGAAGCTTTCTTT.

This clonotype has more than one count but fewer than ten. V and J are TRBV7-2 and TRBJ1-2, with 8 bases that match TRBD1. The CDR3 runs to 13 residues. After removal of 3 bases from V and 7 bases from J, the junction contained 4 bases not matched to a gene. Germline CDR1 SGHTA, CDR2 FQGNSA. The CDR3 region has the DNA TGTGCCAGCAGCTTGGGACAGGCCCGTGGCTACACCTTC. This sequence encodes CASSLGQARGYTF.

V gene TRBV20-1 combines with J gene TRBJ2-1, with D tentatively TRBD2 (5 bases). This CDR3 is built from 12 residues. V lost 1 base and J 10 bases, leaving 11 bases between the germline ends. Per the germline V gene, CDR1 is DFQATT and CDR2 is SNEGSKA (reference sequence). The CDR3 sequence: CSARAEGGEQFF. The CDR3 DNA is TGCAGTGCTAGAGCAGAGGGCGGGGAGCAGTTCTTC.

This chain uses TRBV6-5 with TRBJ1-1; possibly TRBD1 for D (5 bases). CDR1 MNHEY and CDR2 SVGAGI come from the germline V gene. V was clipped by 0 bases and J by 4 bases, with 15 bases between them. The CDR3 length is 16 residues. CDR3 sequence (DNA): TGTGCCAGCAGTTACTCGATGGTCGGGGGGAGCACTGAAGCTTTCTTT. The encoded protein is CASSYSMVGGSTEAFF.

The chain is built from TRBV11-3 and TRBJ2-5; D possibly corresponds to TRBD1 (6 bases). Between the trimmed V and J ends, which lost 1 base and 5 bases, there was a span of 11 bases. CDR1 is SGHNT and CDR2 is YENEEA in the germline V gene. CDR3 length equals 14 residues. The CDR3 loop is CASSLGGQRETQYF. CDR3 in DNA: TGTGCCAGCAGCTTAGGCGGACAGCGGGAGACCCAGTACTTC.

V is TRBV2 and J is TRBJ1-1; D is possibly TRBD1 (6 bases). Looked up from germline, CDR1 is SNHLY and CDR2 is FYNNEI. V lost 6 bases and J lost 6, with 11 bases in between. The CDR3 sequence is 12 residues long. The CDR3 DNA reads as TGTGCCAGCAGGTGGGGGCCTCCTGAAGCTTTCTTT. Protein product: CASRWGPPEAFF. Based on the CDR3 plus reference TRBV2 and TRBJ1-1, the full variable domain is EPEVTQTPSHQVTQMGQEVILRCVPISNHLYFYWYRQILGQKVEFLVSFYNNEISEKSEIFDDQFSVERPDGSNFTLKIRSTKLEDSAMYFCASRWGPPEAFFGQGTRLTVV.